This TCR beta chain is drawn from a study of TIL therapy for anti-PD-1-resistant metastatic lung cancer. In the study overall: Patients then received nivolumab; progressors got lymphodepletion, TIL and IL-2. A handful of tumors were EGFR-mutant and two were ALK-rearranged. Tumors carried a median 1.5 non-synonymous mutations per megabase.

V dropped 4 bases and J dropped 5; count of bases not matched to a gene: 9. The V gene's germline CDR1 is KGHSH and CDR2 LQKENI. The CDR3 is 16 residues long. The immunoSEQ assay was v3. The repertoire was sequenced with immunoSEQ multiplex PCR; TCRdb's copy has only in-frame clones and lacks some. The profile shows around 20,000 clones, 75% to 80% of them singletons. Comments on this clone: Its matching antigen is unknown.

Study-level points and caveats: Patients were highly selected, enriched for treatment-naive, never-smoker and oncogene-addicted cases.

Time point given: pre-treatment sample, taken before nivolumab and TIL therapy. This chain links TRBV18 with TRBJ2-3, with 10 bases aligning to TRBD2. The source is a person aged 25 to 80 with non-small cell lung cancer. Material: blood, obtained at baseline. CDR3 nucleotides: TGTGCCAGCTCACTAAAGCGGGAGGGCCGGGGAGATACGCAGTATTTT. Its translation: CASSLKREGRGDTQYF.